The next 4 T cell receptor beta chains were all read from a single sample in a study of response to subunit inactivated influenza vaccine. TCRdb re-analysed the RT-PCR reads in MiXCR, keeping a single row per CDR3 protein. The sample includes hundreds of thousands of distinct CDR3 sequences, approximately 14% of them seen just once. Sequenced here: PBMCs from blood, sampled 12 days after vaccination. Source of these receptors: a man aged 50-60 years who received an inactivated influenza vaccine.

This clonotype has at least ten counts. CDR3 residues: CSARGTGRFGAFF. The CDR3 region has the DNA TGCAGTGCTAGAGGGACAGGCCGATTTGGAGCTTTCTTT. The chain recombines TRBV20-1 with TRBJ1-1; 7 positions agree with TRBD1. Germline CDR1 DFQATT, CDR2 SNEGSKA (reference sequence). The ends lost 1 base at V and 10 bases at J; junction bases unmatched: 9. The CDR3 loop spans 13 amino acids.

This clonotype was picked up a small number of times. V gene TRBV7-9 combines with J gene TRBJ2-1; tentative D call: TRBD2 (6 bases). The germline CDR1 and CDR2 sequences are SEHNR and FQNEAQ (reference sequence). V was trimmed by 8 bases and J by 7 bases, leaving 15 bases between them. The CDR3 covers 13 residues. This chain's CDR3 is CASATGGKNEQFF. In nucleotides, the CDR3 is TGTGCCAGCGCTACCGGGGGTAAAAATGAGCAGTTCTTC. Drawing the rest from reference TRBV7-9 and TRBJ2-1, the complete variable domain is DTGVSQNPRHKITKRGQNVTFRCDPISEHNRLYWYRQTLGQGPEFLTYFQNEAQLEKSRLLSDRFSAERPKGSFSTLEIQRTEQGDSAMYLCASATGGKNEQFFGPGTRLTVL.

This clonotype was counted only a few times. The V gene is TRBV18, the J gene TRBJ2-7; D call uncertain. The CDR3 consists of 16 residues. V lost 4 bases to trimming and J lost 3 bases, with 19 bases between them. Per the germline V gene, CDR1 is KGHSH and CDR2 is LQKENI. The CDR3 loop reads CASSLESAAHIYEQYF. The CDR3 DNA reads as TGTGCCAGCTCACTAGAATCCGCGGCTCATATCTACGAGCAGTACTTC.

This clonotype was detected a few times. This chain connects TRBV20-1 to TRBJ1-5, with 7 positions matching TRBD1. The CDR3 runs to 15 residues. The ends lost 1 base at V and 6 bases at J; junction bases unmatched: 9. Looked up from germline, CDR1 is DFQATT and CDR2 is SNEGSKA (reference sequence). The CDR3 is CSARVYEGAGQPQHF. The CDR3 DNA reads as TGCAGTGCTAGAGTGTATGAGGGGGCCGGTCAGCCCCAGCATTTT.